The entry that follows covers one T cell receptor (beta chain) sequence. These data originate in a study of blood T cell repertoires in COVID-19. Study context: The analysed material was cDNA or gDNA that came from T cells, B-cell-depleted T cells, or PBMCs.

TCRdb keeps only in-frame clones here, not all; method: immunoSEQ multiplex PCR. The sample has 250,000 to 300,000 clones; roughly 85% are singletons. This CDR3 is 14 amino acids long. In assigning cohorts, the study relied on participant-reported clinical history. Donors of Cohort 3 who recovered were those that had two negative PCRs, clearance, or symptom resolution. Source material: PBMCs or T cells enriched from blood (not recorded which). The sequence came from a woman between 45 and 60 years old who had recovered from COVID-19. The gene calls are TRBV21-1 and TRBJ2-7; the table's D call TRBD1 went unverified against the DNA. TRBV21-1 is tagged as a pseudogene. The CDR3, as DNA: TGTGCCAGCAGCAAAGGTCAGAACTCCTACGAGCAGTACTTC. This codes for CASSKGQNSYEQYF.